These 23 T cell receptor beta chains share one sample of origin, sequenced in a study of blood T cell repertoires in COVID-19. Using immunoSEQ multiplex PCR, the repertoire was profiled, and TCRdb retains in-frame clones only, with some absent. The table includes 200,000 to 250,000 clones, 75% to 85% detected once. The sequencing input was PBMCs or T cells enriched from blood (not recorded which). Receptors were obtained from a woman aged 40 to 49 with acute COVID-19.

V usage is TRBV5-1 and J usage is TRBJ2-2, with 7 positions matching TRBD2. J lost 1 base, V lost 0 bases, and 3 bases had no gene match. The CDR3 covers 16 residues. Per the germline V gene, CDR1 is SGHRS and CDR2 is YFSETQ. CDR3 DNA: TGCGCCAGCAGCTTGGAGGGCGGGAGGAACACCGGGGAGCTGTTTTTT. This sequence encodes CASSLEGGRNTGELFF.

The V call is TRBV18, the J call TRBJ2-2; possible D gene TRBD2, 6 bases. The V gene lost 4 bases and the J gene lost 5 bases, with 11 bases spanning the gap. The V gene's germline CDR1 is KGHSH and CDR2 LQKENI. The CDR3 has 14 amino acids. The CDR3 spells CASSRGTVTGELFF. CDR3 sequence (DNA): TGTGCCAGCTCACGCGGGACGGTAACCGGGGAGCTGTTTTTT.

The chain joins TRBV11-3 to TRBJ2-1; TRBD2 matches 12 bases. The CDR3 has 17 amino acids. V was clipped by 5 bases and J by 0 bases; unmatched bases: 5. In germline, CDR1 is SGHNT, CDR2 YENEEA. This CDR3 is CASSPGLAGYSYNEQFF. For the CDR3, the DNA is TGTGCCAGCAGCCCAGGACTAGCGGGATACTCCTACAATGAGCAGTTCTTC.

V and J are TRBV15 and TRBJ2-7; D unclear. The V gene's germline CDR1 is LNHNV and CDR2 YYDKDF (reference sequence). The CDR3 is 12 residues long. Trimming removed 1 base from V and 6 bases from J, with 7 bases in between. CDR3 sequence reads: CATSRALPEQYF. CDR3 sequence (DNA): TGTGCCACCAGCAGAGCCCTACCCGAGCAGTACTTC.

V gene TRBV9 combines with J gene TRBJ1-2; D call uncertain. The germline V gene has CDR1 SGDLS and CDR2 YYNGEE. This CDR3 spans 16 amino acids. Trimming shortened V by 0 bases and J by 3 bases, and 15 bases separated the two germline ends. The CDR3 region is CASSVAWAGLDYGYTF. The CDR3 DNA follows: TGTGCCAGCAGCGTAGCCTGGGCAGGTTTAGACTATGGCTACACCTTC.

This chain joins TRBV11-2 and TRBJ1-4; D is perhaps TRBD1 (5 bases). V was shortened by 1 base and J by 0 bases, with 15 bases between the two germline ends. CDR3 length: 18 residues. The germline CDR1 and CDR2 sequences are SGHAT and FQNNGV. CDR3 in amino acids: CASSLGSLGAPTNEKLFF. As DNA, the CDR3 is TGTGCCAGCAGCTTAGGTTCTTTAGGGGCCCCAACTAATGAAAAACTGTTTTTT.

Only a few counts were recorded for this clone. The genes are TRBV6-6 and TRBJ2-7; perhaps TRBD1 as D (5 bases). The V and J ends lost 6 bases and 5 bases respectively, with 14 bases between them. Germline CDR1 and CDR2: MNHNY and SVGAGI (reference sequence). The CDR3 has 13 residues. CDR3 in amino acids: CASSWGVRDEQYF. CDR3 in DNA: TGTGCCAGCAGCTGGGGCGTAAGAGACGAGCAGTACTTC.

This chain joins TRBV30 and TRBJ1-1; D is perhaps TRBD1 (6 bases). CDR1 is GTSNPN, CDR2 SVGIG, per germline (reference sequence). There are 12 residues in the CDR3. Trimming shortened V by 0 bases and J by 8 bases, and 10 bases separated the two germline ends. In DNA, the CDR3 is TGTGCCTGGAGTGTAAAACAGGGAGAAGCTTTCTTT. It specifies CAWSVKQGEAFF.

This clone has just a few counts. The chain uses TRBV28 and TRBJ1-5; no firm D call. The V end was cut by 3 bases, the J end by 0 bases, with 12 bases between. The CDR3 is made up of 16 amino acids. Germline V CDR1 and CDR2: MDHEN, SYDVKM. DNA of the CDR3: TGTGCCAGCAGTTTTGGAAAACACTATAGCAATCAGCCCCAGCATTTT. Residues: CASSFGKHYSNQPQHF.

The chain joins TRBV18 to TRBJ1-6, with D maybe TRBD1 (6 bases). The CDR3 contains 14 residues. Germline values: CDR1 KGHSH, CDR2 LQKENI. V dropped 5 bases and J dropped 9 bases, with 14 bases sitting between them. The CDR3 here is CASSTRDKFSPLHF. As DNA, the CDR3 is TGTGCCAGCTCAACTCGGGACAAATTTTCACCCCTCCACTTT.

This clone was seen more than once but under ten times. CDR3 nucleotide sequence: TGTGCCAGCAGTTTCGGGGGGCTGGCCACTGAAGCTTTCTTT. Protein sequence: CASSFGGLATEAFF. This chain links TRBV28 with TRBJ1-1; TRBD1 is a possible D gene (6 bases). Trimming pared 3 bases from V and 4 bases from J, leaving 12 bases between. Germline assignment: CDR1 MDHEN and CDR2 SYDVKM. The CDR3 is 14 residues long. The variable domain in full, completed from reference TRBV28 and TRBJ1-1, reads DVKVTQSSRYLVKRTGEKVFLECVQDMDHENMFWYRQDPGLGLRLIYFSYDVKMKEKGDIPEGYSVSREKKERFSLILESASTNQTSMYLCASSFGGLATEAFFGQGTRLTVV.

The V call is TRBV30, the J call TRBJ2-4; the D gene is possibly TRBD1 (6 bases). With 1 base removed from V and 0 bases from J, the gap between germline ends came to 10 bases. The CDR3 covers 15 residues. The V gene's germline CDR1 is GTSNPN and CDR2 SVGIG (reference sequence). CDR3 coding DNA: TGTGCCTGGAGTGGTGGCAGGGGAGCCAAAAACATTCAGTACTTC. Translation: CAWSGGRGAKNIQYF. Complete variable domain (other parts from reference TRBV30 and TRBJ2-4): SQTIHQWPATLVQPVGSPLSLECTVEGTSNPNLYWYRQAAGRGLQLLFYSVGIGQISSEVPQNLSASRPQDRQFILSSKKLLLSDSGFYLCAWSGGRGAKNIQYFGAGTRLSVL.

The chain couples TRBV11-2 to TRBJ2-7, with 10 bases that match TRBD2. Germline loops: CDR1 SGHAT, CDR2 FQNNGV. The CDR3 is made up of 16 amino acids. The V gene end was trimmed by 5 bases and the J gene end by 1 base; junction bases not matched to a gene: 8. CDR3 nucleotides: TGTGCCAGCAGCCCCATCCAGCGGGGGGGTTCCTACGAGCAGTACTTC. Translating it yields CASSPIQRGGSYEQYF. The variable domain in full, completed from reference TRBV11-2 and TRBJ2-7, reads EAGVAQSPRYKIIEKRQSVAFWCNPISGHATLYWYQQILGQGPKLLIQFQNNGVVDDSQLPKDRFSAERLKGVDSTLKIQPAKLEDSAVYLCASSPIQRGGSYEQYFGPGTRLTVT.

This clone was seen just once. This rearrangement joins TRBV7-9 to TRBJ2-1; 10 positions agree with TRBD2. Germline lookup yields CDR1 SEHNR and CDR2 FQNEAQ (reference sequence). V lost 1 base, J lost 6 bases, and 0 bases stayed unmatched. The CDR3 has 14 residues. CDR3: CASSLGLAGNEQFF. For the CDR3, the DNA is TGTGCCAGCAGCTTAGGACTAGCGGGCAATGAGCAGTTCTTC.

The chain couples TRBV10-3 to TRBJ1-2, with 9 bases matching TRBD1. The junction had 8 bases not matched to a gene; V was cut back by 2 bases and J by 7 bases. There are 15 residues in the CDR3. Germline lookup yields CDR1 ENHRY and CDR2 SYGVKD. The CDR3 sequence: CAISETDRGVSGYTF. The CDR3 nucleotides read TGTGCCATCAGTGAGACGGACAGGGGAGTATCTGGCTACACCTTC.

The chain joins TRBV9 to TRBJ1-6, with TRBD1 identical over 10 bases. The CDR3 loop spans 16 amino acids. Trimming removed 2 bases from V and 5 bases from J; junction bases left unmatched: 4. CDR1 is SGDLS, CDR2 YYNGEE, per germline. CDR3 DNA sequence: TGTGCCAGCAGCGTGGGACAGGGGATGGATAATTCACCCCTCCACTTT. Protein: CASSVGQGMDNSPLHF.

For the CDR3, the DNA is TGTGCCAGCAGCCGCCGGGACAGGGAAGGCTACACCTTC. Translating it yields CASSRRDREGYTF. The V gene is TRBV6-5, the J gene TRBJ1-2; 9 nucleotides line up with TRBD1. The V gene end was trimmed by 6 bases and the J gene end by 8 bases; junction bases not matched to a gene: 7. This CDR3 is 13 amino acids long. Germline V gene lookup returns CDR1 MNHEY and CDR2 SVGAGI.

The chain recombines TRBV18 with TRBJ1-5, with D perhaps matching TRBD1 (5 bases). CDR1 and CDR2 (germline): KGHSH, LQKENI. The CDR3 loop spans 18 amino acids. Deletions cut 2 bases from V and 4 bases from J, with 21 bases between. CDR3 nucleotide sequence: TGTGCCAGCTCACCAGGGAATTCTGGAGGAGGGGTAAATCAGCCCCAGCATTTT. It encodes CASSPGNSGGGVNQPQHF. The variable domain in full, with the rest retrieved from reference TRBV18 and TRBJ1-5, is NAGVMQNPRHLVRRRGQEARLRCSPMKGHSHVYWYRQLPEEGLKFMVYLQKENIIDESGMPKERFSAEFPKEGPSILRIQQVVRGDSAAYFCASSPGNSGGGVNQPQHFGDGTRLSIL.

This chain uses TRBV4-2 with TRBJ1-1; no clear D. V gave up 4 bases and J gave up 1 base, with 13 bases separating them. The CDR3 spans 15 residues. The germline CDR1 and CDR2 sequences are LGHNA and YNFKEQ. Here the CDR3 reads CASSPTTPRNTEAFF. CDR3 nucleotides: TGTGCCAGCAGCCCGACGACCCCTAGGAACACTGAAGCTTTCTTT.

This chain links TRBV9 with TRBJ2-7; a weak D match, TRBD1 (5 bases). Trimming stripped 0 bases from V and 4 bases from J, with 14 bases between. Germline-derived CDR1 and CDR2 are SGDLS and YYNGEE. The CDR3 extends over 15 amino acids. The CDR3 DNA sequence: TGTGCCAGCAGCGTAGGGGGTGTTTCAGGGTACGAGCAGTACTTC. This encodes CASSVGGVSGYEQYF.

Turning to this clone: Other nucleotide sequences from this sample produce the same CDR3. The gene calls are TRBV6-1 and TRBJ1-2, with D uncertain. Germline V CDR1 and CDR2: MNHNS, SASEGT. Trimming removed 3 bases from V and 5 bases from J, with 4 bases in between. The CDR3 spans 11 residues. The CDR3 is CASSDRYGYTF. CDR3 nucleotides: TGTGCCAGCAGTGATAGATATGGCTACACCTTC.

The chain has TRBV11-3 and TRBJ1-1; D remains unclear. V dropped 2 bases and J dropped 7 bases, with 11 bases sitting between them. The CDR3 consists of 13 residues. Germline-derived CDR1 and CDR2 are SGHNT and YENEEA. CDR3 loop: CASSLSGIGEAFF. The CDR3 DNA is TGTGCCAGCAGCTTAAGCGGGATTGGTGAAGCTTTCTTT.

CDR3: CASSFVGEGGGYTF. CDR3 DNA: TGTGCCAGCAGCTTTGTTGGGGAGGGCGGAGGCTACACCTTC. This chain links TRBV5-4 with TRBJ1-2; D gene uncertain. Germline CDR1 SGHNT, CDR2 YYREEE (reference sequence). V shed 2 bases and J shed 8 bases, with 16 bases lying between them. The CDR3 runs to 14 residues.